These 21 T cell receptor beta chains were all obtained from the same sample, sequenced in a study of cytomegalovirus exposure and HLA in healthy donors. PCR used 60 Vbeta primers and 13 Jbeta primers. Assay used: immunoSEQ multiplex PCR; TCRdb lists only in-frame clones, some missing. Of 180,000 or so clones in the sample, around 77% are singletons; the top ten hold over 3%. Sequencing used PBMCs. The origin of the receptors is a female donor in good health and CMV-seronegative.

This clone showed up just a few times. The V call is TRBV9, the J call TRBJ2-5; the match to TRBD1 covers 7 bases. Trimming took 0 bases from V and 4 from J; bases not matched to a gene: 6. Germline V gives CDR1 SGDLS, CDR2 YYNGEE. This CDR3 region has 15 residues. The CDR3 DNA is TGTGCCAGCAGCGTAGGTTCAGGGGGTGGAGAGACCCAGTACTTC. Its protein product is CASSVGSGGGETQYF.

DNA for the CDR3: TGTGCCAGTAGTACCATCCGGGACAGGCCGTCCGATTTCTCTGGAAACACCATATATTTT. Encoded protein: CASSTIRDRPSDFSGNTIYF. This chain joins TRBV19 and TRBJ1-3; 8 nucleotides line up with TRBD1. V lost 4 bases to trimming and J lost 0 bases; unmatched junction nucleotides: 17. The germline V gene has CDR1 LNHDA and CDR2 SQIVND (reference sequence). This CDR3 is 20 amino acids long.

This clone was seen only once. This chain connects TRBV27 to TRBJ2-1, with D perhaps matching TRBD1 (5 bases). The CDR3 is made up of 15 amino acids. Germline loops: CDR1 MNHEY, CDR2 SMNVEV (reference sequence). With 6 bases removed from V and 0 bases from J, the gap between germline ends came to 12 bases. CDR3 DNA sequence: TGTGCCAGCAGCGGCGACAGTAGCTCCTACAATGAGCAGTTCTTC. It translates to CASSGDSSSYNEQFF.

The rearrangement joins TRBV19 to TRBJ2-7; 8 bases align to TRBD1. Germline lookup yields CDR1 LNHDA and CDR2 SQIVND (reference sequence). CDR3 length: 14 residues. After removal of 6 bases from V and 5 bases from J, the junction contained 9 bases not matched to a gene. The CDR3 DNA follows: TGTGCCAGTAGCTTACAGGGGGACCGACACGAGCAGTACTTC. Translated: CASSLQGDRHEQYF. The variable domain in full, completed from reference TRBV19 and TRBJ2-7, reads DGGITQSPKYLFRKEGQNVTLSCEQNLNHDAMYWYRQDPGQGLRLIYYSQIVNDFQKGDIAEGYSVSREKKESFPLTVTSAQKNPTAFYLCASSLQGDRHEQYFGPGTRLTVT.

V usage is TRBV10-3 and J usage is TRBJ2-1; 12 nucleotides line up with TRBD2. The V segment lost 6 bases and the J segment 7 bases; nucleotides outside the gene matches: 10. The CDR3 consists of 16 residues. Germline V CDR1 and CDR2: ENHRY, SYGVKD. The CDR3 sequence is CAISETGTSGRNEQFF. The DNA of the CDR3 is TGTGCCATCAGCGAAACAGGGACTAGCGGGCGTAATGAGCAGTTCTTC.

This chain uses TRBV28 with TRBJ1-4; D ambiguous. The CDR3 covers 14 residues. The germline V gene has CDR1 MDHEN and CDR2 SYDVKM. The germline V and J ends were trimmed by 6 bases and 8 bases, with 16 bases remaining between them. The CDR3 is CASSPGGIREKLFF. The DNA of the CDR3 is TGTGCCAGCAGCCCCGGAGGAATTAGGGAAAAACTGTTTTTT. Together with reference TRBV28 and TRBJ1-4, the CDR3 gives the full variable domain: DVKVTQSSRYLVKRTGEKVFLECVQDMDHENMFWYRQDPGLGLRLIYFSYDVKMKEKGDIPEGYSVSREKKERFSLILESASTNQTSMYLCASSPGGIREKLFFGSGTQLSVL.

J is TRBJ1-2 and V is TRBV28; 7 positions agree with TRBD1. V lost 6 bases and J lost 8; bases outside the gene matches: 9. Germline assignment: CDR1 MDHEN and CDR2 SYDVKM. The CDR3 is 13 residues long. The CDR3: CASRVVAGGGYTF. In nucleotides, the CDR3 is TGTGCCAGCAGGGTCGTGGCAGGGGGAGGCTACACCTTC.

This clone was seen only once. The CDR3 DNA reads as TGTGCCAGCAGCCCTGGATTAGGACAGCTTCGGAACACTGAAGCTTTCTTT. It codes for CASSPGLGQLRNTEAFF. J is TRBJ1-1 and V is TRBV7-2, with D possibly TRBD1 on 6 matching bases. Germline-derived CDR1 and CDR2 are SGHTA and FQGNSA. The CDR3 covers 17 residues. Trimming removed 5 bases from V and 1 base from J, with 20 bases in between.

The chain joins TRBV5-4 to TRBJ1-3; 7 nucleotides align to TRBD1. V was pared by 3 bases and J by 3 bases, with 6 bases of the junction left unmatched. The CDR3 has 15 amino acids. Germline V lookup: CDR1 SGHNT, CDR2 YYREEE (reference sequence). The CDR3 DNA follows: TGTGCCAGCAGCTGGGCCGGGACAGTTGGAAACACCATATATTTT. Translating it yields CASSWAGTVGNTIYF.

DNA of the CDR3: TGTGCCAGCAGTCCTAGCTGGAGCAGTGAAAAACTGTTTTTT. As protein: CASSPSWSSEKLFF. The V gene is TRBV28, the J gene TRBJ1-4; unclear D gene. This CDR3 contains 14 residues. Germline CDR1 reads MDHEN; CDR2 reads SYDVKM. V was pared by 5 bases and J by 7 bases, with 14 bases between.

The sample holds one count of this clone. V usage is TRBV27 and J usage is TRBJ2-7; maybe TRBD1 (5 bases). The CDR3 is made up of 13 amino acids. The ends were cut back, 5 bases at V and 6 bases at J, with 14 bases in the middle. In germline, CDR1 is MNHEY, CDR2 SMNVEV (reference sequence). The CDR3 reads CASSPNDSTEQYF. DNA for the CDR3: TGTGCCAGCAGTCCCAACGACAGTACCGAGCAGTACTTC.

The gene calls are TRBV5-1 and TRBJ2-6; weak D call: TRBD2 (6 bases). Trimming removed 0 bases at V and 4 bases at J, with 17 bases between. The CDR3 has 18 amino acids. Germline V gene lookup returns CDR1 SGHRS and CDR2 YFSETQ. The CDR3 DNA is TGCGCCAGCAGCTTGGTGCGGGGCCCCTTGGACGGGGCCAACGTCCTGACTTTC. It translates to CASSLVRGPLDGANVLTF.

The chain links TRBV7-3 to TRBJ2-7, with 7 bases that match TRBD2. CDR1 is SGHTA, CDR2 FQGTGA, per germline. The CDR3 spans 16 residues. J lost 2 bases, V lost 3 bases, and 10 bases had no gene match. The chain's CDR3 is CASSFRGRDTTYEQYF. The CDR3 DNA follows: TGTGCCAGCAGCTTCCGAGGGAGGGATACCACCTACGAGCAGTACTTC.

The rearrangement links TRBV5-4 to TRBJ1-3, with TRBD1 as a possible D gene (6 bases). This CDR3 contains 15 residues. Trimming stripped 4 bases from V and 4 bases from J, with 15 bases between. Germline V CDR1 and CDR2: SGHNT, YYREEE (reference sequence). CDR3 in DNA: TGTGCCAGCAGCCTACAGGGATGGGTCGGAAACACCATATATTTT. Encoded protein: CASSLQGWVGNTIYF. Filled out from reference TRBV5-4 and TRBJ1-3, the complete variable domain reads ETGVTQSPTHLIKTRGQQVTLRCSSQSGHNTVSWYQQALGQGPQFIFQYYREEENGRGNFPPRFSGLQFPNYSSELNVNALELDDSALYLCASSLQGWVGNTIYFGEGSWLTVV.

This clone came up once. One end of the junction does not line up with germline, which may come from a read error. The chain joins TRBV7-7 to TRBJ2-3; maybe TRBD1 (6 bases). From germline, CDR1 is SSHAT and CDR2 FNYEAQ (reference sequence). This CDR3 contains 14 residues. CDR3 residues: CASSPQGRTDTQYF. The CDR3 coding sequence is TGTGCTAGCAGTCCCCAGGGGCGGACAGATACGCAGTATTTT.

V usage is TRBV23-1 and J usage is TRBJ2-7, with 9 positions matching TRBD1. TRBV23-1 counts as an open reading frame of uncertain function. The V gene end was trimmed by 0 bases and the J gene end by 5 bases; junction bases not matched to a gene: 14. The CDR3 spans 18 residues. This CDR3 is CASSQSAYRGPLLDEQYF. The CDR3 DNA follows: TGCGCCAGCAGTCAATCGGCCTACAGGGGGCCCCTCCTCGACGAGCAGTACTTC.

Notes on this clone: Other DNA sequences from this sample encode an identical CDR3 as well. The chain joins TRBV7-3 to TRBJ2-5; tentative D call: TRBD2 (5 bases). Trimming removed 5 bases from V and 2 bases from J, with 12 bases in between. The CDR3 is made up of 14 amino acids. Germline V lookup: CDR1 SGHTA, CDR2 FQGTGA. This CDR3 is CASSSVGGQETQYF. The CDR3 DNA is TGTGCCAGCAGCAGTGTTGGCGGGCAAGAGACCCAGTACTTC.

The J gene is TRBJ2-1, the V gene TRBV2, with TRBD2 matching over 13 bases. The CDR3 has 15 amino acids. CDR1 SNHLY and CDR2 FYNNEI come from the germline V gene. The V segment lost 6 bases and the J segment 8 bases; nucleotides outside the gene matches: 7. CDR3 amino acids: CASRKTSGRNDEQFF. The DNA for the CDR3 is TGTGCCAGCAGAAAGACTAGCGGGAGGAACGATGAGCAGTTCTTC.

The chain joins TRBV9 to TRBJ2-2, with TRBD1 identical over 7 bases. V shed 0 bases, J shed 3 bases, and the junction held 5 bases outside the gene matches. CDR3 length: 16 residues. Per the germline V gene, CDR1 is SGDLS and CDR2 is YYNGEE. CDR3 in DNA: TGTGCCAGCAGCGTAGCTGACGACAGGGACACCGGGGAGCTGTTTTTT. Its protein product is CASSVADDRDTGELFF.

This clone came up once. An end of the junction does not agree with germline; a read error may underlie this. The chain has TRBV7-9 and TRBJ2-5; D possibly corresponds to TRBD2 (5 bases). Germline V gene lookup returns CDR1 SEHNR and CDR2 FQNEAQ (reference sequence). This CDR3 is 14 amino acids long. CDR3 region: CASRLVEGRETQYF. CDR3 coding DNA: TGTGCCAGCAGATTAGTCGAGGGCAGGGAGACCCAGTACTTC.

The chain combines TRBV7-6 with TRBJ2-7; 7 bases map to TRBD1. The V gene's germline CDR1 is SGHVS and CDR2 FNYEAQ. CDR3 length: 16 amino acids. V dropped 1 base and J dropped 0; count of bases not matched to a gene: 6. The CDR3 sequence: CASSLGTGLLSYEQYF. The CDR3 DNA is TGTGCCAGCAGCTTAGGGACAGGCCTCCTCTCCTACGAGCAGTACTTC.